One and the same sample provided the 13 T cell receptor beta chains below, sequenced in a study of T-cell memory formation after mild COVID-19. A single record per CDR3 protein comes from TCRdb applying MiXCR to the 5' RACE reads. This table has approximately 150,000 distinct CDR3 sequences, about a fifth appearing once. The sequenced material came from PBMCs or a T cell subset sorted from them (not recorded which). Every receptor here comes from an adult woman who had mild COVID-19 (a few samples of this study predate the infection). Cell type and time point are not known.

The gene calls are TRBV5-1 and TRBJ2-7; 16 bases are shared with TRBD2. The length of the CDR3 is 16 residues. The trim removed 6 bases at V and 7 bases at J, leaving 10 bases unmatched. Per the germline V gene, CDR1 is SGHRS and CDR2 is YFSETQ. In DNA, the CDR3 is TGCGCCAGCAATGCCGGGACTAGCGGGGGGGTTTGGGAGCAGTACTTC. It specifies CASNAGTSGGVWEQYF.

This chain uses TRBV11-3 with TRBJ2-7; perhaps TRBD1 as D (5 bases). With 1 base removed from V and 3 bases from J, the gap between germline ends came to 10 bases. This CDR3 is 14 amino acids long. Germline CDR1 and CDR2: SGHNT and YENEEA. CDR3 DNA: TGTGCCAGCAGCTTAGCCTCCCAGGGCTACGAGCAGTACTTC. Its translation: CASSLASQGYEQYF.

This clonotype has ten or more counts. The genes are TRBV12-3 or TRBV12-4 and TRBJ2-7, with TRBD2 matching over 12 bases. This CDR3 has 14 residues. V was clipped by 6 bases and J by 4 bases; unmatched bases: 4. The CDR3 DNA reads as TGTGCCAGCAGGCTGACTAGCGGGAGTTACGAGCAGTACTTC. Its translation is CASRLTSGSYEQYF.

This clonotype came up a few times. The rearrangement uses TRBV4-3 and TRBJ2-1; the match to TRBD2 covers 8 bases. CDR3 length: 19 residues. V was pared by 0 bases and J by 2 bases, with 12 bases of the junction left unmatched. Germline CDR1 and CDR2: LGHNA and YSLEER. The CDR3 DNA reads TGCGCCAGCAGCCAAGAAGCCCCCGGACTAGCTCTCACCTACAATGAGCAGTTCTTC. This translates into CASSQEAPGLALTYNEQFF.

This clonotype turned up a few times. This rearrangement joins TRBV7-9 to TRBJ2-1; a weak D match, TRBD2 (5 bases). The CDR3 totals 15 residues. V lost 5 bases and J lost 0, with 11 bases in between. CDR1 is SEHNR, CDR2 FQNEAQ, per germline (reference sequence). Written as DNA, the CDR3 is TGTGCCAGCAGCGCACGGGATAGCTCCTACAATGAGCAGTTCTTC. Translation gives CASSARDSSYNEQFF. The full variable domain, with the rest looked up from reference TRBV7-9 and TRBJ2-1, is DTGVSQNPRHKITKRGQNVTFRCDPISEHNRLYWYRQTLGQGPEFLTYFQNEAQLEKSRLLSDRFSAERPKGSFSTLEIQRTEQGDSAMYLCASSARDSSYNEQFFGPGTRLTVL.

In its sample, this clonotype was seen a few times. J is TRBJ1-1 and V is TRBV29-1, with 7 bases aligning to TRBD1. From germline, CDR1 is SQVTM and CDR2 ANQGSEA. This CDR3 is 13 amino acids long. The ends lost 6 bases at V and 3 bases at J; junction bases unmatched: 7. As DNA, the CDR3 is TGCAGCGTGAGCAACAGGGGTCACACTGAAGCTTTCTTT. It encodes CSVSNRGHTEAFF.

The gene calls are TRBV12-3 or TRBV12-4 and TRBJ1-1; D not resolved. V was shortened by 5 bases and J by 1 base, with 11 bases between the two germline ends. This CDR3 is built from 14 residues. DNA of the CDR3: TGTGCCAGCAGTCCCCGAACAGAGAACACTGAAGCTTTCTTT. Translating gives CASSPRTENTEAFF.

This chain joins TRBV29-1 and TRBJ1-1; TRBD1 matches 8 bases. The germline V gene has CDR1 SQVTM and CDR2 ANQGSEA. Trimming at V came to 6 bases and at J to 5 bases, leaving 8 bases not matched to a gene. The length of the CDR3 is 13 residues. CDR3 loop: CSVAPGGRTEAFF. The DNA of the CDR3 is TGCAGCGTGGCCCCAGGGGGCAGGACTGAAGCTTTCTTT.

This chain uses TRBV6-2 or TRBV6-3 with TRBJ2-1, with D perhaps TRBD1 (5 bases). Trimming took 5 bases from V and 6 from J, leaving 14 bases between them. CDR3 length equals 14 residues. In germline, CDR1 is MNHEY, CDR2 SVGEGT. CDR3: CASSDSPSRNEQFF. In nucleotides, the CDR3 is TGTGCCAGCAGTGACAGTCCCTCCCGCAATGAGCAGTTCTTC.

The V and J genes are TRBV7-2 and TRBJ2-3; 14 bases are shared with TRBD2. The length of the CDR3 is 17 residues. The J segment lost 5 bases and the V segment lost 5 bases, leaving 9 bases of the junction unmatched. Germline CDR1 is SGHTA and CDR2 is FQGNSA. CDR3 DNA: TGTGCCAGCAGCCGAACGGGACTAGCGGGAGCTCGAGATACGCAGTATTTT. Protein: CASSRTGLAGARDTQYF.

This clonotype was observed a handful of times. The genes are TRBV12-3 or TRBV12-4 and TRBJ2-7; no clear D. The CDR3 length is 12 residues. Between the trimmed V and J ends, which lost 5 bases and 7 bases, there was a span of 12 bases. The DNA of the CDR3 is TGTGCCAGCAGTCCTGTTATAGGGGAGCAGTACTTC. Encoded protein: CASSPVIGEQYF.

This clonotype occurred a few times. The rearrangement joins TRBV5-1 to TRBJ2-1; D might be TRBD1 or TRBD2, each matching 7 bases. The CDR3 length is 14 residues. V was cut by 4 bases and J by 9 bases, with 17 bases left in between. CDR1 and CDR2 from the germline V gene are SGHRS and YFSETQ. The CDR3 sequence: CASSTSQGRGEQFF. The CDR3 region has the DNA TGCGCCAGCAGCACCTCACAGGGGAGGGGTGAGCAGTTCTTC.

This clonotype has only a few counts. CDR3 in DNA: TGTGCCAGCAGATCACATGGTGCGCCCGGGGAGCTGTTTTTT. Its protein is CASRSHGAPGELFF. The chain employs TRBV11-3 and TRBJ2-2; D uncertain. The CDR3 has 14 amino acids. V was cut by 6 bases and J by 6 bases, with 14 bases left in between. The V gene's germline CDR1 is SGHNT and CDR2 YENEEA.